This T cell receptor (beta chain) was identified in a study of blood T cell repertoires in COVID-19. Measured with immunoSEQ multiplex PCR; TCRdb has only the in-frame clones, and not every one. Of some 150,000 clones in the sample, 87% were seen once. The germline V gene encodes CDR1 LGHNA and CDR2 YSLEER. This CDR3 is built from 14 residues. This chain uses TRBV4-3 with TRBJ2-1; 7 positions match TRBD2. This clonotype originated in a woman aged 45-65 years with acute or convalescent COVID-19. Sequencing was done on a sample of peripheral blood. DNA of the CDR3: TGCGCGCCAATACCTAGCGGAAGACCCTATGAGCAGTTCTTC. Its protein product is CAPIPSGRPYEQFF.